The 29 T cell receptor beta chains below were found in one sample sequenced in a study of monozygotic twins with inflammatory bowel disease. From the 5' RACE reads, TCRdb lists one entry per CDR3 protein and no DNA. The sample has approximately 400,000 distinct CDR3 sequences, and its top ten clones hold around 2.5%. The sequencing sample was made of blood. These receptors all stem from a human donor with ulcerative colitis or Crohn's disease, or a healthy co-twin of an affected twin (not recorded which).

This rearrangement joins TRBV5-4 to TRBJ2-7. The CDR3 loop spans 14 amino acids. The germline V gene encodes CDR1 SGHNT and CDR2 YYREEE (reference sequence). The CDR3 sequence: CASSLEAPSYEQYF.

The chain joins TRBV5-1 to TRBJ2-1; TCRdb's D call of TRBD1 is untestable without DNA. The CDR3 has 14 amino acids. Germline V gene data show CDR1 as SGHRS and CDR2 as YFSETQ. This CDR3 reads CASSSGQGNNEQFF.

The CDR3 here is CASSFPSTSGTDTQYF. This rearrangement joins TRBV12-3 or TRBV12-4 to TRBJ2-3. The CDR3 is made up of 16 amino acids.

The CDR3 is CSARRSGTDNSPLHF. The rearrangement links TRBV20-1 to TRBJ1-6; TCRdb reports TRBD1, a call that lacks DNA to check it against. CDR1 and CDR2 from the germline V gene are DFQATT and SNEGSKA (reference sequence). This CDR3 spans 15 amino acids.

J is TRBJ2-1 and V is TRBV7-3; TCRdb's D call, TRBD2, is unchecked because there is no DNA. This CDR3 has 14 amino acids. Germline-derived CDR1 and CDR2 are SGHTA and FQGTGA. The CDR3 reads CASSWTAGYNEQFF.

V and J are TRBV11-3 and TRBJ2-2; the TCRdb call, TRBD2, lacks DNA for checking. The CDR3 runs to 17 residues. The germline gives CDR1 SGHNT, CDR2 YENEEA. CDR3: CASSLATLLAGSGELFF.

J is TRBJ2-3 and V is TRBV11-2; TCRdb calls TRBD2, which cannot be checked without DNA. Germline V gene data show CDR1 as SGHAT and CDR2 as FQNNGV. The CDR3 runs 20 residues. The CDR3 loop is CASSLVVLAGGPIRTDTQYF.

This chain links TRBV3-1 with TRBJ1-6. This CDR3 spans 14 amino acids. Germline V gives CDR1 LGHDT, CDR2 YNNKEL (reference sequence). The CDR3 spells CASSHNSENSPLHF. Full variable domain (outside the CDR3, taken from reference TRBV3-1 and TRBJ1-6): DTAVSQTPKYLVTQMGNDKSIKCEQNLGHDTMYWYKQDSKKFLKIMFSYNNKELIINETVPNRFSPKSPDKAHLNLHINSLELGDSAVYFCASSHNSENSPLHFGNGTRLTVT.

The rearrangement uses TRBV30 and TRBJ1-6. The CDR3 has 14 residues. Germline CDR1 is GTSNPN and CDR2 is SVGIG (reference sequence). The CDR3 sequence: CAWRLGSYNSPLHF.

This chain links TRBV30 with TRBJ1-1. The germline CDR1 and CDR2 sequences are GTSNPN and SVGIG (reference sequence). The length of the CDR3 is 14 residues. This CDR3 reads CAWIRAGVGTEAFF.

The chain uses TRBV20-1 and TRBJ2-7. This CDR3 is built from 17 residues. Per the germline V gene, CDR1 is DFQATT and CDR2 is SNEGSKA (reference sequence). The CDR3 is CSARDIALAGGLYEQYF.

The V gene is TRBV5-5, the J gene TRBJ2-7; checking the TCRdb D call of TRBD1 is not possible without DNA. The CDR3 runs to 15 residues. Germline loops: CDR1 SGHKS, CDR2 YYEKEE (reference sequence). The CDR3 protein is CASSLGGVVGGEQYF.

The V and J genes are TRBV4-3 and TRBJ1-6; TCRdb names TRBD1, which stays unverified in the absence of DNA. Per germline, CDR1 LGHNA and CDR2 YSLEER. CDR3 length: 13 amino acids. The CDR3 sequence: CASSLQRGAPLHF.

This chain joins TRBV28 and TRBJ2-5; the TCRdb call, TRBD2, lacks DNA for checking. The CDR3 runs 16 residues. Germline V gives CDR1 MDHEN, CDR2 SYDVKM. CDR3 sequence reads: CASSLGPGLAEETQYF.

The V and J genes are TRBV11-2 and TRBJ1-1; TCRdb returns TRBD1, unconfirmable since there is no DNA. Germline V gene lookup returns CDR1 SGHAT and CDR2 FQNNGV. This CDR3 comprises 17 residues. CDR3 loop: CASSRVPGQGVNTEAFF.

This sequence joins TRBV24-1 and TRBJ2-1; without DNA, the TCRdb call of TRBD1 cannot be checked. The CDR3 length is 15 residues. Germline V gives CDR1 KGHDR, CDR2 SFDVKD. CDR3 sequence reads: CATRSTGTGGNEQFF.

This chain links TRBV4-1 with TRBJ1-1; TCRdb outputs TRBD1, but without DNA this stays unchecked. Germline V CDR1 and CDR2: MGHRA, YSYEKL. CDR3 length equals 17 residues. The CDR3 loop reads CASSLRSTGTSNTEAFF.

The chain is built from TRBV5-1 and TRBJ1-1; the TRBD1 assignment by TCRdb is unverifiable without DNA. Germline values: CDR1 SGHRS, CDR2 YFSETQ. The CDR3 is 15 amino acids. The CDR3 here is CASSHSGPVNTEAFF.

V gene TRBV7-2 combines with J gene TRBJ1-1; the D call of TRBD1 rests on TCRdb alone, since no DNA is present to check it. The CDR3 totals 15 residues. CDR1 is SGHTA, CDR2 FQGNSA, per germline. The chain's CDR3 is CASSSRAGLPTEAFF.

The CDR3 spells CATSFLSGTQYF. The rearrangement links TRBV24-1 to TRBJ2-5; the D call from TCRdb, TRBD2, cannot be confirmed without DNA. CDR3 length: 12 amino acids. Germline-derived CDR1 and CDR2 are KGHDR and SFDVKD.

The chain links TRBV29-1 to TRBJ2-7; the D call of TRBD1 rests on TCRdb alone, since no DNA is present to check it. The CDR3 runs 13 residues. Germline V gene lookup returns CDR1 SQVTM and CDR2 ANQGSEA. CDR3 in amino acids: CSVPGGGSYEQYF.

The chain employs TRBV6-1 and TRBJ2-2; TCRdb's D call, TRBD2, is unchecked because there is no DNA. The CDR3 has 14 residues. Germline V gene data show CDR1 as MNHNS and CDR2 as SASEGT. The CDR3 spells CASSSSGGTGELFF.

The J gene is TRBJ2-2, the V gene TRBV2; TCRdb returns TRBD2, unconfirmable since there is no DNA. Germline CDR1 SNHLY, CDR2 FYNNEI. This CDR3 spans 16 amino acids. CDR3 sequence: CASSSLAGGGTGELFF. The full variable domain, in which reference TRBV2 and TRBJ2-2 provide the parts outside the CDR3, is EPEVTQTPSHQVTQMGQEVILRCVPISNHLYFYWYRQILGQKVEFLVSFYNNEISEKSEIFDDQFSVERPDGSNFTLKIRSTKLEDSAMYFCASSSLAGGGTGELFFGEGSRLTVL.

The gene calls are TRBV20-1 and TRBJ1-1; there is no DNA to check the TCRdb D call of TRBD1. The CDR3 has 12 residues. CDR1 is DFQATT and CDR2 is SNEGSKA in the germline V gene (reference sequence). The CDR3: CSARGQQGGAFF.

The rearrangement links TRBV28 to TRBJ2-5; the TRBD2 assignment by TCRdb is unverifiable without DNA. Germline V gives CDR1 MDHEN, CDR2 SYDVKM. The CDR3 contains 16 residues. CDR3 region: CASSLVGGSLQETQYF.

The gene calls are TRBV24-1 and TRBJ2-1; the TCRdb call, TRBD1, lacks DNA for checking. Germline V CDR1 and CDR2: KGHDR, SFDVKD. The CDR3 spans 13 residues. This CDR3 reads CAPWDSWYNEQFF.

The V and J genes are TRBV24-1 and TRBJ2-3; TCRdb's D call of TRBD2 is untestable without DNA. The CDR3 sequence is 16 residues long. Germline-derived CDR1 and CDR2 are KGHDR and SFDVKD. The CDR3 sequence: CATSDPARVSTDTQYF.

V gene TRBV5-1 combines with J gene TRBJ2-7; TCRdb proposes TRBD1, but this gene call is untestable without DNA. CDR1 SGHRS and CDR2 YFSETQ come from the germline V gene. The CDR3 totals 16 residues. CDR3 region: CASSARRGQGASEQYF.

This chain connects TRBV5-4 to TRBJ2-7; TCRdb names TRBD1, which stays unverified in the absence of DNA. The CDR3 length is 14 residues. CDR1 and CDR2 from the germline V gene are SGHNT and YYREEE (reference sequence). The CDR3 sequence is CASQATGGTYEQYF.